The rows below give T cell receptor beta chains drawn from one sample of a study of T cells in Graves' hyperthyroidism and ophthalmopathy. TCRdb fed the multiplex PCR reads into MiXCR, producing one record per CDR3 protein. The table shows about 570,000 distinct CDR3 sequences, with under 60% occurring only once. Sequencing input: peripheral blood or thyroid tissue (not recorded which). Receptors were obtained from an adult woman with Graves' disease, either hyperthyroidism or ophthalmopathy (not recorded which). The CDR3 runs from the conserved cysteine through the conserved F or W. The D gene is left open where the match is weak. Size is omitted from some rows. Given values are once, few, many or a class for expanded clones.

j_gene	v_gene	d_gene	abundance	CDR3aa	CDR3nt
TRBJ2-2	TRBV2	NA	NA	CAAMLGGGTGELFF	TGTGCCGCAATGCTAGGTGGGGGCACCGGGGAGCTGTTTTTT
TRBJ2-5	TRBV2	NA	many	CASSEITAQETQYF	TGTGCCAGCAGTGAAATTACGGCACAAGAGACCCAGTACTTC
TRBJ2-7	TRBV7-2	NA	NA	CASSLNGFSYEQYF	TGTGCCAGCAGCTTAAACGGATTCTCCTACGAGCAGTACTTC
TRBJ2-2	TRBV7-8	TRBD2	NA	CASSSSGVTTGELFF	TGTGCCAGCAGCTCTAGCGGAGTAACAACCGGGGAGCTGTTTTTT
TRBJ2-2	TRBV15	TRBD1	many	CATSRNTGGLNTGELFF	TGTGCCACCAGCAGGAACACAGGGGGTTTAAACACCGGGGAGCTGTTTTTT
TRBJ2-3	TRBV20-1	NA	NA	CSGISRRTDTQYF	TGCAGTGGTATTTCGCGGCGCACAGATACGCAGTATTTT
TRBJ1-1	TRBV10-2	NA	NA	CASSELAEAFF	TGCGCCAGCAGTGAGTTAGCTGAAGCTTTCTTT
TRBJ2-5	TRBV7-9	TRBD2	NA	CASSLAGAGGGETQYF	TGTGCCAGCAGCTTAGCTGGAGCGGGAGGAGGAGAGACCCAGTACTTC
TRBJ2-5	TRBV7-8	NA	NA	CASSLGWSRDMLETQYF	TGTGCCAGCAGCTTAGGATGGAGTAGGGACATGCTAGAGACCCAGTACTTC
TRBJ2-1	TRBV20-1	TRBD2	NA	CSALGLAGGRREQFF	TGCAGTGCTCTGGGACTAGCGGGAGGGCGGAGGGAGCAGTTCTTC
TRBJ1-4	TRBV7-9	NA	NA	CASINDDGRLSW	TGTGCCAGCATCAACGACGACGGACGCTTATCTTGG
TRBJ1-6	TRBV10-3	NA	once	CAISEGAGNSPLHF	TGTGCCATCAGTGAGGGGGCGGGTAATTCACCCCTCCACTTT
TRBJ2-5	TRBV29-1	NA	many	CQVVKAGDFQETQYF	TGCCAAGTGGTTAAAGCTGGGGACTTCCAAGAGACCCAGTACTTC
TRBJ2-5	TRBV20-1	NA	NA	CSAREVTGETQYF	TGCAGTGCTAGAGAGGTAACGGGAGAGACCCAGTACTTC
TRBJ2-1	TRBV5-1	NA	NA	CASSKTGGATNEQFF	TGCGCCAGCAGCAAAACAGGGGGGGCTACCAATGAGCAGTTCTTC
TRBJ2-7	TRBV7-2	NA	few	CASSGTQGTEQYF	TGTGCCAGCAGCGGAACACAGGGTACCGAGCAGTACTTC
TRBJ1-1	TRBV19	NA	NA	CASRARGFGTEAFF	TGTGCCAGCAGAGCCAGGGGATTTGGGACTGAAGCTTTCTTT
TRBJ1-1	TRBV10-3	TRBD1	NA	CAISGQGLNTEAFF	TGTGCCATCAGTGGACAGGGTTTGAACACTGAAGCTTTCTTT
TRBJ2-7	TRBV6-6	TRBD1	NA	CASSPDRGGEEYF	TGTGCCAGCAGCCCGGACAGGGGGGGTGAGGAGTACTTC
TRBJ2-7	TRBV29-1	NA	NA	CSVVSGGVDEQYF	TGCAGCGTTGTGTCCGGGGGAGTGGACGAGCAGTACTTC
TRBJ1-4	TRBV7-3	TRBD1	NA	CASSTGTGSPNEKLFF	TGTGCCAGCAGCACCGGGACAGGGTCTCCTAATGAAAAACTGTTTTTT
TRBJ1-1	TRBV10-3	NA	NA	CAISPGGGNTEAFF	TGTGCCATCAGCCCGGGAGGGGGGAACACTGAAGCTTTCTTT
TRBJ2-7	TRBV11-2	TRBD1	NA	CASSQEAGGPAEQYF	TGTGCCAGCAGCCAAGAGGCAGGGGGTCCGGCCGAGCAGTACTTC
TRBJ2-7	TRBV29-1	NA	NA	CSVNPSNTYEQYF	TGCAGCGTTAACCCCTCGAACACCTACGAGCAGTACTTC
TRBJ2-5	TRBV9	NA	few	CASSPPLYQETQYF	TGTGCCAGCTCACCTCCACTCTACCAAGAGACCCAGTACTTC
TRBJ1-4	TRBV7-9	NA	NA	CASSLQGRSEKLFF	TGTGCCAGCAGCCTACAGGGTCGGAGTGAAAAACTGTTTTTT
TRBJ2-1	TRBV9	TRBD1	NA	CASSPEGTGLDEQFF	TGTGCCAGCAGCCCCGAAGGGACAGGGCTCGATGAGCAGTTCTTC
TRBJ2-5	TRBV7-2	TRBD2	few	CASSLSPGGQETQYF	TGTGCCAGCAGTTTATCCCCGGGGGGACAAGAGACCCAGTACTTC
TRBJ2-5	TRBV5-1	NA	NA	CASSFSGRGGGQETQYF	TGCGCCAGCAGCTTTTCCGGCCGCGGAGGGGGCCAAGAGACCCAGTACTTC
TRBJ1-5	TRBV2	NA	NA	CASREDLNQPQHF	TGTGCCAGCAGAGAGGACCTTAATCAGCCCCAGCATTTT
TRBJ1-2	TRBV12-3/TRBV12-4	TRBD1	many	CASSGTGSNYGYTF	TGTGCCAGCAGTGGGACAGGGAGTAACTATGGCTACACCTTC
TRBJ2-7	TRBV6-6	NA	NA	CASSLIRASYEQYF	TGTGCCAGCAGTTTAATTCGGGCTTCCTACGAGCAGTACTTC
TRBJ1-3	TRBV6-6	NA	many	CASTYSNGNSGNTIYF	TGTGCCAGCACTTATTCTAACGGCAACTCTGGAAACACCATATATTTT
TRBJ1-5	TRBV7-8	NA	NA	CASSLGTGQPQHF	TGTGCCAGCAGCTTAGGGACGGGGCAGCCCCAGCATTTT
TRBJ1-5	TRBV11-2	TRBD1	NA	CASSTGQGGGGNQPQHF	TGTGCCAGCAGCACAGGACAGGGCGGCGGTGGAAATCAGCCCCAGCATTTT
TRBJ1-3	TRBV2	TRBD1	NA	CASEGTGANTIYF	TGTGCCAGCGAAGGGACAGGCGCGAACACCATATATTTT
TRBJ1-5	TRBV14	NA	NA	CASSQRAFSSYSYNQPQHF	TGTGCCAGCAGCCAAAGAGCTTTTAGCAGTTACAGCTACAATCAGCCCCAGCATTTT
TRBJ2-2	TRBV29-1	NA	NA	CSFGSPGELFF	TGCAGCTTTGGGAGTCCCGGGGAGCTGTTTTTT
TRBJ1-5	TRBV29-1	TRBD1	NA	CSVGDRGRQPQHF	TGCAGCGTAGGCGACAGGGGACGTCAGCCCCAGCATTTT
TRBJ2-7	TRBV4-1	NA	many	CASSQDPGRFYEQYF	TGCGCCAGCAGCCAAGATCCCGGCAGGTTCTACGAGCAGTACTTC
TRBJ2-5	TRBV7-2	TRBD2	NA	CASTLGLAGVSETQYF	TGTGCCAGCACCCTGGGACTAGCGGGAGTAAGTGAGACCCAGTACTTC
TRBJ1-4	TRBV12-3/TRBV12-4	NA	NA	CASSGGSAATNEKLFF	TGCGCCAGCAGTGGGGGCTCGGCGGCAACTAATGAAAAACTGTTTTTT
TRBJ1-4	TRBV6-5	NA	NA	CASSYSPTAPLFF	TGTGCCAGCAGTTACTCGCCGACAGCTCCCCTGTTTTTT